Below, 21 T cell receptor beta chains from the same sample are listed, as sequenced in a study of blood T cell repertoires in COVID-19. Profiled with immunoSEQ multiplex PCR; TCRdb holds only in-frame clones, not every one. The sample carries 350,000 to 400,000 clones, 80% to 90% recorded once. Sequenced sample: PBMCs or T cells enriched from blood (not recorded which). The receptors derive from a man younger than 35 who had recovered from COVID-19.

The chain is built from TRBV27 and TRBJ1-6; 8 bases line up with TRBD1. CDR1 and CDR2 (germline): MNHEY, SMNVEV (reference sequence). The ends lost 3 bases at V and 10 bases at J; junction bases unmatched: 11. The CDR3 is 16 residues long. The CDR3 spells CASSLTGARGKSPLHF. The CDR3, as DNA: TGTGCCAGCAGTTTGACAGGGGCCAGGGGAAAATCACCCCTCCACTTT.

V gene TRBV27 combines with J gene TRBJ2-1; 9 bases agree with TRBD1. The V gene end was trimmed by 3 bases and the J gene end by 5 bases; junction bases not matched to a gene: 17. This CDR3 is 19 amino acids long. The germline V gene encodes CDR1 MNHEY and CDR2 SMNVEV (reference sequence). The chain's CDR3 is CASSLRIDIGTGRNNEQFF. In DNA form, the CDR3 reads TGTGCCAGCAGTTTGCGTATAGACATCGGGACAGGGAGAAACAATGAGCAGTTCTTC.

This rearrangement joins TRBV24-1 to TRBJ2-7; the D is unclear. The CDR3 has 12 residues. V lost 2 bases and J 6 bases, leaving 7 bases between the germline ends. CDR1 is KGHDR, CDR2 SFDVKD, per germline. CDR3 amino acids: CATSDYVSEQYF. In nucleotides, the CDR3 is TGTGCCACCAGTGATTACGTTAGCGAGCAGTACTTC.

V is TRBV5-1 and J is TRBJ2-3, with TRBD1 matching 7 bases. This CDR3 has 14 residues. Looked up from germline, CDR1 is SGHRS and CDR2 is YFSETQ. Trimming took 1 base from V and 4 from J; bases not matched to a gene: 3. The CDR3, as DNA: TGCGCCAGCAGCTTGACAGGGGTGGCAGATACGCAGTATTTT. Residues: CASSLTGVADTQYF. Based on the CDR3 plus reference TRBV5-1 and TRBJ2-3, the full variable domain is KAGVTQTPRYLIKTRGQQVTLSCSPISGHRSVSWYQQTPGQGLQFLFEYFSETQRNKGNFPGRFSGRQFSNSRSEMNVSTLELGDSALYLCASSLTGVADTQYFGPGTRLTVL.

This clone was recorded only once. The chain has TRBV28 and TRBJ1-1; 8 bases map to TRBD1. There are 14 residues in the CDR3. Germline CDR1 reads MDHEN; CDR2 reads SYDVKM. With V trimmed by 5 bases and J by 3 bases, 5 bases remained unmatched. The CDR3 loop reads CASSAPDRDTEAFF. Written as DNA, the CDR3 is TGTGCCAGCAGTGCCCCGGACAGGGACACTGAAGCTTTCTTT.

The DNA of the CDR3 is TGTGCCAGCAGCCCCAACAGCTTTGCGAACACTGAAGCTTTCTTT. Translated: CASSPNSFANTEAFF. The chain has TRBV9 and TRBJ1-1; no clear D. The CDR3 is 15 residues long. Trimming shortened V by 4 bases and J by 1 base, and 14 bases separated the two germline ends. The germline V gene has CDR1 SGDLS and CDR2 YYNGEE.

The rearrangement joins TRBV7-2 to TRBJ1-2; 9 nucleotides align to TRBD1. Trimming at V came to 5 bases and at J to 6 bases, leaving 4 bases not matched to a gene. In germline, CDR1 is SGHTA, CDR2 FQGNSA. The CDR3 is 13 amino acids. CDR3 loop: CASSPGQGNGYTF. In DNA form, the CDR3 reads TGTGCCAGCAGCCCTGGACAGGGGAATGGCTACACCTTC. Filled out from reference TRBV7-2 and TRBJ1-2, the complete variable domain reads GAGVSQSPSNKVTEKGKDVELRCDPISGHTALYWYRQSLGQGLEFLIYFQGNSAPDKSGLPSDRFSAERTGGSVSTLTIQRTQQEDSAVYLCASSPGQGNGYTFGSGTRLTVV.

The rearrangement joins TRBV28 to TRBJ2-4; D is perhaps TRBD1 (6 bases). This CDR3 is 12 amino acids long. Germline-derived CDR1 and CDR2 are MDHEN and SYDVKM. Trimming cost V 5 bases and J 15 bases, with 17 bases left between them. CDR3 protein: CASSRGTGVAYF. The CDR3 region has the DNA TGTGCCAGCAGTAGGGGGACGGGTGTAGCGTACTTC.

The CDR3 coding sequence is TGTGCCAGCAGCCAACGGGGAACTGAGCAGTTCTTC. Amino acids: CASSQRGTEQFF. The rearrangement joins TRBV3-1 (or the pseudogene TRBV3-2) to TRBJ2-1; D perhaps matches TRBD2 (5 bases). There are 12 residues in the CDR3. V lost 2 bases to trimming and J lost 9 bases, with 8 bases between them. Per germline, CDR1 LGHDT and CDR2 YNNKEL (reference sequence).

The CDR3 region is CASSYSTGGLSPLHF. CDR3 sequence (DNA): TGTGCCAGCAGTTACTCGACAGGTGGCCTTTCACCCCTCCACTTT. V and J are TRBV6-5 and TRBJ1-6; TRBD1 might be the D (6 bases). CDR1 is MNHEY, CDR2 SVGAGI, per germline. Trimming took off 0 bases at V and 9 bases at J, with 12 bases between the two ends. The CDR3 length is 15 residues.

The chain joins TRBV3-1 (or the pseudogene TRBV3-2) to TRBJ2-7, with 7 positions matching TRBD1. Trimming cost V 3 bases and J 7 bases; bases outside gene matches: 9. There are 14 residues in the CDR3. Germline CDR1 and CDR2: LGHDT and YNNKEL (reference sequence). CDR3 nucleotides: TGTGCCAGCAGCCACAGGGGACAGTCCGGGGAGCAGTACTTC. This sequence encodes CASSHRGQSGEQYF.

The rearrangement links TRBV3-1 (or the pseudogene TRBV3-2) to TRBJ2-1; possible D gene TRBD2, 5 bases. Germline assignment: CDR1 LGHDT and CDR2 YNNKEL (reference sequence). Trimming removed 1 base at V and 8 bases at J, with 15 bases between. This CDR3 contains 15 residues. CDR3 nucleotide sequence: TGTGCCAGCAGCCAAGTGCTCGGGGTCGGGTATGAGCAGTTCTTC. Residues: CASSQVLGVGYEQFF.

The gene calls are TRBV7-9 and TRBJ1-4, with a weak D call TRBD1 (6 bases). The CDR3 extends over 14 amino acids. In germline, CDR1 is SEHNR, CDR2 FQNEAQ (reference sequence). V lost 1 base and J lost 10, with 13 bases in between. The CDR3 loop is CASSLGSDSGKLFF. The CDR3 nucleotides read TGTGCCAGCAGCTTAGGCTCGGACAGTGGAAAACTGTTTTTT.

The genes are TRBV14 and TRBJ2-5; perhaps TRBD2 as D (6 bases). Germline V gene sequence: CDR1 SGHDN, CDR2 FVKESK. Trimming took off 6 bases at V and 5 bases at J, with 13 bases between the two ends. The CDR3 runs 13 residues. The CDR3 sequence is CASSSTSSETQYF. The CDR3 bases are TGTGCCAGCAGTTCAACTAGCTCTGAGACCCAGTACTTC. Based on the CDR3 plus reference TRBV14 and TRBJ2-5, the full variable domain is EAGVTQFPSHSVIEKGQTVTLRCDPISGHDNLYWYRRVMGKEIKFLLHFVKESKQDESGMPNNRFLAERTGGTYSTLKVQPAELEDSGVYFCASSSTSSETQYFGPGTRLLVL.

The chain joins TRBV6-5 to TRBJ1-5, with TRBD1 identical over 7 bases. The V and J ends lost 2 bases and 8 bases, in that order; junction bases with no gene match: 6. The germline CDR1 and CDR2 sequences are MNHEY and SVGAGI. The CDR3 is 14 amino acids. The DNA for the CDR3 is TGTGCCAGCAGTTACGGGACAGCCCAAGAGCCCCAGCATTTT. Residues: CASSYGTAQEPQHF.

The chain uses TRBV5-4 and TRBJ2-3; D gene uncertain. The length of the CDR3 is 15 residues. Germline CDR1 SGHNT, CDR2 YYREEE (reference sequence). V was cut by 2 bases and J by 2 bases, with 12 bases left in between. The CDR3 DNA follows: TGTGCCAGCAGCTTAGCGTTGGGTGACACAGATACGCAGTATTTT. As protein: CASSLALGDTDTQYF.

The V call is TRBV10-1, the J call TRBJ2-6; 9 bases map to TRBD1. The CDR3 is 16 amino acids. The junction had 4 bases not matched to a gene; V was cut back by 5 bases and J by 2 bases. Germline CDR1 is WNHNN and CDR2 is SYGVQD (reference sequence). The CDR3 is CASSRDRVPGANVLTF. In DNA form, the CDR3 reads TGCGCCAGCAGTAGGGACAGGGTCCCTGGGGCCAACGTCCTGACTTTC.

The chain recombines TRBV19 with TRBJ2-2; D is undetermined. This CDR3 spans 13 amino acids. V lost 5 bases, J lost 8 bases, and 12 bases lay in between. Germline V gene lookup returns CDR1 LNHDA and CDR2 SQIVND (reference sequence). This CDR3 is CASSPQSGGELFF. Here the CDR3 DNA reads TGTGCCAGTAGTCCCCAATCGGGTGGGGAGCTGTTTTTT.

This chain connects TRBV6-5 to TRBJ1-2; D may be TRBD1 (6 bases). Per the germline V gene, CDR1 is MNHEY and CDR2 is SVGAGI. CDR3 length equals 14 residues. The germline V and J ends were trimmed by 10 bases and 8 bases, with 23 bases remaining between them. As DNA, the CDR3 is TGTGCCACCACTCCCGAGGGCGGCAGGGGAGGCTACACCTTC. Its protein product is CATTPEGGRGGYTF.

The chain recombines TRBV24-1 with TRBJ1-1; no definite D call. The CDR3 has 16 residues. Germline loops: CDR1 KGHDR, CDR2 SFDVKD. V lost 7 bases and J 0 bases, leaving 17 bases between the germline ends. The CDR3 is CATRAFDPGMNTEAFF. CDR3 sequence (DNA): TGTGCCACCAGAGCCTTTGATCCAGGAATGAACACTGAAGCTTTCTTT.

V is TRBV10-3 and J is TRBJ2-3, with D possibly TRBD2 on 5 matching bases. V was cut by 7 bases and J by 4 bases, with 12 bases left in between. The CDR3 is made up of 13 amino acids. Germline-derived CDR1 and CDR2 are ENHRY and SYGVKD. Here the CDR3 reads CAIMASGADTQYF. Here the CDR3 DNA reads TGTGCCATCATGGCCTCCGGGGCAGATACGCAGTATTTT.